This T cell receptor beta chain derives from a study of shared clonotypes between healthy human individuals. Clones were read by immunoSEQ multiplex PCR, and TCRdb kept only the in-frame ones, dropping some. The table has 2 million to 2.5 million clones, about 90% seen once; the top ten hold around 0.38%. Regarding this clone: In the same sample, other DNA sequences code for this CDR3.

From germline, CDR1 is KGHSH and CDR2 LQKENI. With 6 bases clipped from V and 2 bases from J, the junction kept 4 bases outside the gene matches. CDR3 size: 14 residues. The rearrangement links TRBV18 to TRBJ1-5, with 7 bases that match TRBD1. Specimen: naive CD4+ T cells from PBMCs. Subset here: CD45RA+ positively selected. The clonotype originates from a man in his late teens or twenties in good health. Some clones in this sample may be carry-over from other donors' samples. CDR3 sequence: CASSPTGGNQPQHF. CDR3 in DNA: TGTGCCAGCTCCCCAACAGGGGGCAATCAGCCCCAGCATTTT.